Included here is one TCR beta chain sequence, with context. CDR1 and CDR2 from the germline V gene are MGHRA and YSYEKL. The V gene end was trimmed by 4 bases and the J gene end by 2 bases; junction bases not matched to a gene: 7. The CDR3 consists of 17 residues. This entry comes from a study of T cell responses to AZD1222 COVID-19 vaccine. The protocol was immunoSEQ multiplex PCR, while the TCRdb copy is restricted to in-frame clones and leaves out a portion. Here the sample spans 90,000 to 130,000 clones, less than 95% being singletons. Sample: peripheral blood, taken 28 days after the second AZD1222 dose. The sequence came from an adult who received the AZD1222 COVID-19 vaccine. V is TRBV4-1 and J is TRBJ2-1, with 11 bases matching TRBD2. This CDR3 reads CASSLFGTSGAYNEQFF. The CDR3 coding sequence is TGCGCCAGCAGCCTTTTCGGGACTAGCGGAGCCTACAATGAGCAGTTCTTC.